This entry is about one T cell receptor beta chain. The data are from a study of Ad26.COV2.S vaccination and SARS-CoV-2 variants. Turning to the study itself: The donor was enrolled in the Ad26.COV2.S arm of the COV1001 trial. Once, or twice with 56 days between doses, Ad26.COV2.S was given intramuscularly.

Sequenced by immunoSEQ multiplex PCR; TCRdb stores in-frame clones only, minus some. Altogether 430,000 or so clones are present, about 91% being singletons, with the ten largest covering about 2.4%. Treatment meaning: roughly 19 received Ad26.COV2.S at low or high dose, single or two shots; five or six received placebo; per-sample allocation not given. Following the first vaccine or placebo injection, samples were taken on day 63. At a Boston site, the person donating was an adult of 18-55 years. Ad26 vector vaccine expressed Wuhan-strain SARS-CoV-2 spike. The J segment lost 5 bases and the V segment lost 7 bases, leaving 4 bases of the junction unmatched. CDR3 length: 11 amino acids. CDR1 is DFQATT and CDR2 is SNEGSKA in the germline V gene (reference sequence).

The sequenced sample was peripheral blood, obtained in a trial of Ad26.COV2.S vaccine versus placebo. This chain connects TRBV20-1 to TRBJ1-2; TRBD1 agrees at 7 bases. This clonotype was obtained from a person aged 18 to 65 who received the Ad26.COV2.S COVID-19 vaccine or a placebo. CDR3 protein: CSVNRGYGYTF. For the CDR3, the DNA is TGCAGTGTAAACAGGGGTTATGGCTACACCTTC.